This entry describes one T cell receptor (beta chain). Its antigen is still unknown. These data are taken from a study of T cell repertoires in cytomegalovirus infection. Study background: Recently identified HLA-C-restricted and well-studied HLA-B-restricted CMV epitopes were used. CMV infection and matching HLA type were both indicated by public TCR beta signatures. Regarding the study as a whole: The ex vivo response was dominated by HLA-C-restricted CMV-specific TCR beta clonotypes. The study identified carriers of CMV plus the relevant HLA from cumulative public TCR beta family frequency.

CDR1 LGHNA and CDR2 YSLEER come from the germline V gene. V lost 0 bases and J lost 6; bases outside the gene matches: 4. This CDR3 contains 16 residues. TCRdb reanalysed the reads using MiXCR and keeps one entry per CDR3 protein. The data contain roughly 860,000 distinct CDR3 sequences, 32% of them singletons. This rearrangement joins TRBV4-3 to TRBJ1-6; 8 bases map to TRBD1. This specimen was cultured CD8+ T cells from PBMCs, taken from culture after CMV antigen stimulation. This TCR was recovered from a human donor in good health (CMV status not recorded). Some clones in this sample may be carry-over from other donors' samples. The CDR3 nucleotides are TGCGCCAGCAGCCAAGAGACAGGGGCTCTTAATTCACCCCTCCACTTT. Protein product: CASSQETGALNSPLHF.